Shown below are 29 T cell receptor beta chains from a single sample sequenced in a study of CD8+CD57+ T cells in acquired aplastic anemia. Both TCR beta VDJ combination and CDR3 sequence profiling were carried out. Genomic DNA was the template for this profiling. TCRdb reanalysed the reads using MiXCR and keeps one entry per CDR3 protein. The profile shows roughly 240,000 distinct CDR3 sequences, around half of them singletons. Patients chosen for sequencing had CD8+CD57+ cells that had expanded, as shown by flow cytometry. The sample consisted of sorted CD4+, CD8+, or CD8+CD57+ T cells (not recorded which) from PBMCs. Receptor source: a human donor with aplastic anemia.

This sequence joins TRBV24-1 and TRBJ2-1, with 14 positions matching TRBD2. The trim removed 11 bases at V and 6 bases at J, leaving 5 bases unmatched. Germline CDR1 KGHDR, CDR2 SFDVKD. This CDR3 contains 14 residues. This chain's CDR3 is CASRTSGGRNEQFF. The CDR3 DNA reads as TGTGCCAGCAGGACTAGCGGGGGGCGCAATGAGCAGTTCTTC.

This clonotype has a count of ten or more. The rearrangement uses TRBV15 and TRBJ2-3; D might be TRBD2 (7 bases). CDR1 is LNHNV, CDR2 YYDKDF, per germline (reference sequence). V dropped 2 bases and J dropped 2 bases, with 14 bases sitting between them. This CDR3 spans 16 amino acids. Here the CDR3 DNA reads TGTGCCACCAGCAGACTGGGGGGGCTGTACACAGATACGCAGTATTTT. Its protein product is CATSRLGGLYTDTQYF.

Points on this clonotype: At one boundary the junction diverges from the germline segment, which might be a read error. The chain links TRBV5-1 to TRBJ1-1; D is unclear. The CDR3 loop spans 12 amino acids. Germline V CDR1 and CDR2: SGHRS, YFSETQ. The CDR3 loop is CASSAGPTEAFF. Written as DNA, the CDR3 is TGTGCCAGCAGCGCGGGTCCGACGGAAGCTTTCTTT.

This clonotype was detected many times. The chain links TRBV14 to TRBJ1-1; D is possibly TRBD1 (6 bases). Germline lookup yields CDR1 SGHDN and CDR2 FVKESK. The CDR3 runs 17 residues. V was clipped by 0 bases and J by 0 bases, with 14 bases between them. CDR3 amino acids: CASSQEVGTLMNTEAFF. In DNA, the CDR3 is TGTGCCAGCAGCCAAGAAGTGGGGACACTTATGAACACTGAAGCTTTCTTT. Filled out from reference TRBV14 and TRBJ1-1, the complete variable domain reads EAGVTQFPSHSVIEKGQTVTLRCDPISGHDNLYWYRRVMGKEIKFLLHFVKESKQDESGMPNNRFLAERTGGTYSTLKVQPAELEDSGVYFCASSQEVGTLMNTEAFFGQGTRLTVV.

This clonotype appeared many times. This chain links TRBV2 with TRBJ2-7; 8 bases map to TRBD1. CDR1 is SNHLY and CDR2 is FYNNEI in the germline V gene. V was pared by 7 bases and J by 2 bases, with 4 bases of the junction left unmatched. This CDR3 comprises 13 residues. CDR3 sequence reads: CASNRGLAYEQYF. CDR3 in DNA: TGTGCCAGCAACAGGGGGTTAGCCTACGAGCAGTACTTC.

The CDR3 region has the DNA TGTGCCAGCAGTGACAGGGCAATGGGCAATCAGCCCCAGTACTTC. Translated, it gives CASSDRAMGNQPQYF. The V gene is TRBV25-1, the J gene TRBJ2-5, with a tentative D call TRBD1 (5 bases). CDR1 is MGHDK, CDR2 SYGVNS, per germline. The CDR3 loop spans 15 amino acids. Trimming cost V 3 bases and J 9 bases, with 20 bases left between them.

This clonotype was detected a few times. V is TRBV7-9 and J is TRBJ1-1, with D hard to call. This CDR3 spans 14 amino acids. V was pared by 3 bases and J by 1 base, with 9 bases between. Per germline, CDR1 SEHNR and CDR2 FQNEAQ (reference sequence). The DNA for the CDR3 is TGTGCCAGCAGCTTTATACCGTCGAACACTGAAGCTTTCTTT. This codes for CASSFIPSNTEAFF.

This clonotype has at least ten counts. V and J are TRBV20-1 and TRBJ2-7, with D maybe TRBD2 (5 bases). Germline V gene lookup returns CDR1 DFQATT and CDR2 SNEGSKA (reference sequence). The V end was cut by 0 bases, the J end by 1 base, with 13 bases between. The CDR3 consists of 15 residues. The CDR3 DNA is TGCAGTGCTAGAGATATCAGAGGAGGATCCTACGAGCAGTACTTC. This encodes CSARDIRGGSYEQYF.

This clonotype was detected many times. The rearrangement uses TRBV4-3 and TRBJ1-1; possible D gene TRBD1, 5 bases. The CDR3 loop spans 14 amino acids. Germline V gene lookup returns CDR1 LGHNA and CDR2 YSLEER. V was trimmed by 2 bases and J by 4 bases, leaving 11 bases between them. The CDR3 region is CASSQFVGGTEAFF. The CDR3 DNA reads TGCGCCAGCAGCCAATTCGTGGGGGGCACTGAAGCTTTCTTT.

This clonotype was detected ten times or more. The chain recombines TRBV5-1 with TRBJ1-2; D call uncertain. V was cut by 0 bases and J by 4 bases, with 10 bases left in between. Germline lookup yields CDR1 SGHRS and CDR2 YFSETQ. This CDR3 is built from 14 residues. CDR3 bases: TGCGCCAGCAGCTTGGGTTCAGCGCCCTATGGCTACACCTTC. It is translated as CASSLGSAPYGYTF.

This chain's CDR3 is CASSQFSSGESSYEQYF. The CDR3 DNA is TGTGCCAGCAGCCAATTTTCTAGCGGGGAGAGCTCCTACGAGCAGTACTTC. This chain links TRBV2 with TRBJ2-7, with 9 bases identical to TRBD2. Germline values: CDR1 SNHLY, CDR2 FYNNEI. The CDR3 extends over 17 amino acids. Trimming took 6 bases from V and 0 from J; bases not matched to a gene: 12.

This clonotype appeared many times. V gene TRBV6-1 combines with J gene TRBJ2-1; TRBD2 agrees at 7 bases. Germline V gene sequence: CDR1 MNHNS, CDR2 SASEGT. The length of the CDR3 is 15 residues. The V and J ends lost 2 bases and 4 bases, in that order; junction bases with no gene match: 5. The CDR3 region is CASSELAEGYNEQFF. CDR3 DNA: TGTGCCAGCAGTGAACTAGCGGAGGGATACAATGAGCAGTTCTTC.

In its sample, this clonotype was seen many times. The rearrangement uses TRBV20-1 and TRBJ2-7, with unresolved D. The CDR3 length is 15 residues. Deletions cut 0 bases from V and 1 base from J, with 13 bases between. From germline, CDR1 is DFQATT and CDR2 SNEGSKA (reference sequence). CDR3 protein: CSARDSGRRSYEQYF. The DNA for the CDR3 is TGCAGTGCTAGAGATTCGGGCAGGAGATCCTACGAGCAGTACTTC.

This clonotype was detected only once. This chain links TRBV29-1 with TRBJ2-1, with a possible D match to TRBD2 (7 bases). V was trimmed by 4 bases and J by 2 bases, leaving 9 bases between them. Germline CDR1 and CDR2: SQVTM and ANQGSEA. There are 13 residues in the CDR3. The CDR3 reads CSVGGGAYNEQFF. CDR3 coding DNA: TGCAGCGTTGGAGGGGGGGCCTACAATGAGCAGTTCTTC.

Many counts were recorded for this clonotype. The rearrangement uses TRBV6-5 and TRBJ1-3, with D hard to call. The CDR3 sequence is 14 residues long. The germline gives CDR1 MNHEY, CDR2 SVGAGI. Between the trimmed V and J ends, which lost 7 bases and 3 bases, there was a span of 13 bases. The CDR3 bases are TGTGCCAGCAAACTCGGTGGAGGTGGAAACACCATATATTTT. It yields the protein CASKLGGGGNTIYF.

The chain uses TRBV9 and TRBJ2-5; 10 nucleotides align to TRBD1. The germline gives CDR1 SGDLS, CDR2 YYNGEE. The CDR3 loop spans 14 amino acids. Losses at the gene ends were 3 bases for V and 5 bases for J; bases not matched to a gene: 4. The CDR3 sequence: CASSARQGAETQYF. The CDR3 DNA sequence: TGTGCCAGCAGCGCTAGACAGGGGGCTGAGACCCAGTACTTC.

This clonotype was recorded at least ten times. This chain joins TRBV6-2 or TRBV6-3 and TRBJ2-7, with no clear D. Trimming stripped 6 bases from V and 4 bases from J, with 16 bases between. Looked up from germline, CDR1 is MNHEY and CDR2 is SVGEGT. CDR3 length: 14 residues. This chain's CDR3 is CASSLLPPRYEQYF. Here the CDR3 DNA reads TGTGCCAGCAGCCTACTGCCCCCCAGGTACGAGCAGTACTTC.

This clonotype was recorded at least ten times. The genes are TRBV28 and TRBJ2-7; 7 bases line up with TRBD1. The CDR3 totals 13 residues. Germline CDR1 is MDHEN and CDR2 is SYDVKM. V dropped 6 bases and J dropped 6; count of bases not matched to a gene: 8. Here the CDR3 reads CASSGTALGEQYF. In nucleotides, the CDR3 is TGTGCCAGCAGCGGGACAGCCCTCGGCGAGCAGTACTTC.

The rearrangement joins TRBV5-1 to TRBJ2-7, with TRBD1 identical over 9 bases. The junction had 10 bases not matched to a gene; V was cut back by 0 bases and J by 0 bases. CDR1 and CDR2 (germline): SGHRS, YFSETQ. The CDR3 consists of 18 residues. The CDR3 loop reads CASSLARQGVGYSYEQYF. The CDR3, as DNA: TGCGCCAGCAGCTTGGCCAGACAGGGGGTGGGCTACTCCTACGAGCAGTACTTC.

This clonotype was picked up a small number of times. V usage is TRBV9 and J usage is TRBJ2-6; no definite D call. The germline V gene encodes CDR1 SGDLS and CDR2 YYNGEE. The ends were cut back, 0 bases at V and 0 bases at J, with 7 bases in the middle. CDR3 length: 16 residues. The CDR3 loop reads CASSVAGNSGANVLTF. The DNA of the CDR3 is TGTGCCAGCAGCGTAGCCGGCAACTCTGGGGCCAACGTCCTGACTTTC. The full variable domain, its missing parts supplied by reference TRBV9 and TRBJ2-6, is DSGVTQTPKHLITATGQRVTLRCSPRSGDLSVYWYQQSLDQGLQFLIQYYNGEERAKGNILERFSAQQFPDLHSELNLSSLELGDSALYFCASSVAGNSGANVLTFGAGSRLTVL.

This clonotype was recorded only once. The chain combines TRBV7-6 with TRBJ2-7, with D tentatively TRBD1 (6 bases). V lost 4 bases and J lost 3, with 13 bases in between. CDR3 length: 14 residues. Germline V gene data show CDR1 as SGHVS and CDR2 as FNYEAQ. The CDR3 sequence is CASSSMGRGYEQYF. CDR3 coding DNA: TGTGCCAGCAGCTCGATGGGCAGGGGCTACGAGCAGTACTTC.

Ten or more counts support this clonotype. The rearrangement joins TRBV20-1 to TRBJ2-1; no clear D. The CDR3 is made up of 14 amino acids. Germline CDR1 and CDR2: DFQATT and SNEGSKA (reference sequence). V lost 6 bases, J lost 6 bases, and 18 bases lay in between. The CDR3 DNA sequence: TGCAGTGCCCTTTTGGTGGAGTCGCTCAATGAGCAGTTCTTC. This translates into CSALLVESLNEQFF.

This clonotype came up many times. The chain joins TRBV7-3 to TRBJ2-2, with D perhaps matching TRBD1 (5 bases). Germline V gene lookup returns CDR1 SGHTA and CDR2 FQGTGA. The CDR3 loop spans 16 amino acids. With 6 bases removed from V and 1 base from J, the gap between germline ends came to 15 bases. The CDR3 reads CASRLERQRNTGELFF. The CDR3 coding sequence is TGTGCCAGCAGATTGGAGAGACAGAGGAACACCGGGGAGCTGTTTTTT.

Worth noting for this clonotype: A read error may be the cause here, since a much bigger clone is one base away. The rearrangement links TRBV19 to TRBJ2-5; 8 bases agree with TRBD1. This CDR3 spans 17 amino acids. CDR1 and CDR2 (germline): LNHDA, SQIVND (reference sequence). CDR3 sequence reads: CASSTITGTGTQETQHF. CDR3 nucleotides: TGTGCCAGTAGTACAATAACCGGGACAGGCACCCAAGAGACCCAGCACTTC.

This clonotype was seen at least ten times. The chain employs TRBV7-9 and TRBJ2-1; 7 nucleotides agree with TRBD2. CDR1 is SEHNR and CDR2 is FQNEAQ in the germline V gene (reference sequence). There are 15 residues in the CDR3. The trim removed 5 bases at V and 7 bases at J, leaving 11 bases unmatched. In nucleotides, the CDR3 is TGTGCCAGCAGCCCCCTTGGCGGGAGTTCAAATGAGCAGTTCTTC. Translation: CASSPLGGSSNEQFF.

The chain employs TRBV20-1 and TRBJ1-1; D is possibly TRBD1 (6 bases). V lost 0 bases, J lost 3 bases, and 14 bases lay in between. The CDR3 is 15 amino acids. The germline V gene encodes CDR1 DFQATT and CDR2 SNEGSKA (reference sequence). CDR3 region: CSARDGGRADTEAFF. Written as DNA, the CDR3 is TGCAGTGCTAGAGATGGGGGCAGAGCGGACACTGAAGCTTTCTTT.

Regarding this clonotype: A single base separates this from a much larger clone, so it may be a read error. The rearrangement joins TRBV7-2 to TRBJ2-1; 9 nucleotides agree with TRBD2. CDR1 is SGHTA, CDR2 FQGNSA, per germline. V shed 5 bases, J shed 1 base, and the junction held 3 bases outside the gene matches. This CDR3 has 15 residues. CDR3 sequence: CASSRTSVSYNEQFF. In DNA form, the CDR3 reads TGTGCCAGCAGCCGGACTAGCGTTTCCTACAATGAGCAGTTCTTC.

Of note for this clonotype: With a much larger clone just one base away, this may be a read error. The V and J genes are TRBV27 and TRBJ2-7; D is perhaps TRBD1 (6 bases). The ends were cut back, 5 bases at V and 4 bases at J, with 15 bases in the middle. The CDR3 loop spans 14 amino acids. The germline gives CDR1 MNHEY, CDR2 SMNVEV (reference sequence). The CDR3 DNA reads as TGTGCCAGCAGTGCGGGTGGCAGGGGTTACGAGCAGTACTTC. It is translated as CASSAGGRGYEQYF.

Turning to this clonotype: A much larger clone differs by one base, so this may be a read error. The J gene is TRBJ1-2, the V gene TRBV20-1; 10 nucleotides align to TRBD1. The V gene's germline CDR1 is DFQATT and CDR2 SNEGSKA (reference sequence). This CDR3 spans 20 amino acids. As DNA, the CDR3 is TGCAGCGTTGAAAGAAACGTTTTGATCCCGACAGGGGGCACAGTTACTTACTACACCTTC. It encodes CSVERNVLIPTGGTVTYYTF.